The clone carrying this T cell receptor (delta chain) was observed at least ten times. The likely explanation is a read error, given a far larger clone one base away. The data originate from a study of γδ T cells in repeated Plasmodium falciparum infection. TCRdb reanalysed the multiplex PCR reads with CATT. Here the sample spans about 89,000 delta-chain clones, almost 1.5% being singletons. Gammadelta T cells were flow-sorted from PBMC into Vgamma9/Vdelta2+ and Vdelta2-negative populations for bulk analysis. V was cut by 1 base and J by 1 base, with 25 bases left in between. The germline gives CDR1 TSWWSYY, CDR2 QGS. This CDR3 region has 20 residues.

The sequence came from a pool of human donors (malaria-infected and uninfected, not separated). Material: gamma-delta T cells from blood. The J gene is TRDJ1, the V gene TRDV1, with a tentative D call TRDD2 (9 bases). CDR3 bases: TGTGCTCTTGGGGAACCCTCCTTCCTACGGGAGGGATACGGCACCGATAAACTCATCTTT. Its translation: CALGEPSFLREGYGTDKLIF.